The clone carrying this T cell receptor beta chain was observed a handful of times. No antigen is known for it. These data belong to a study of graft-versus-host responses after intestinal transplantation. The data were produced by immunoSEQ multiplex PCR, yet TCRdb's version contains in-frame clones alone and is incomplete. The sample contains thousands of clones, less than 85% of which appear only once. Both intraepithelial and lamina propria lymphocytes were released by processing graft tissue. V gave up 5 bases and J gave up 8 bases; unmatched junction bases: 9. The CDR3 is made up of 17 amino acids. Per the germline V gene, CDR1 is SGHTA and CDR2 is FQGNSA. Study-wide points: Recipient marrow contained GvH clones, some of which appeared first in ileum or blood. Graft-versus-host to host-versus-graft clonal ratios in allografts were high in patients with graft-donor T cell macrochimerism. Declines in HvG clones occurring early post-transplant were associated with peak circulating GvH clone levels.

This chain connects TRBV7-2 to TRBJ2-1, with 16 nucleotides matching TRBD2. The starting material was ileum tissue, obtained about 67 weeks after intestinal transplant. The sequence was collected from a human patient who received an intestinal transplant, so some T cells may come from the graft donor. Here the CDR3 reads CASSRAGLAGGPDEQFF. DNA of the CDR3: TGTGCCAGCAGCCGCGCGGGACTAGCGGGGGGGCCCGATGAGCAGTTCTTC. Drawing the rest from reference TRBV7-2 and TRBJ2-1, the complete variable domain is GAGVSQSPSNKVTEKGKDVELRCDPISGHTALYWYRQSLGQGLEFLIYFQGNSAPDKSGLPSDRFSAERTGGSVSTLTIQRTQQEDSAVYLCASSRAGLAGGPDEQFFGPGTRLTVL.